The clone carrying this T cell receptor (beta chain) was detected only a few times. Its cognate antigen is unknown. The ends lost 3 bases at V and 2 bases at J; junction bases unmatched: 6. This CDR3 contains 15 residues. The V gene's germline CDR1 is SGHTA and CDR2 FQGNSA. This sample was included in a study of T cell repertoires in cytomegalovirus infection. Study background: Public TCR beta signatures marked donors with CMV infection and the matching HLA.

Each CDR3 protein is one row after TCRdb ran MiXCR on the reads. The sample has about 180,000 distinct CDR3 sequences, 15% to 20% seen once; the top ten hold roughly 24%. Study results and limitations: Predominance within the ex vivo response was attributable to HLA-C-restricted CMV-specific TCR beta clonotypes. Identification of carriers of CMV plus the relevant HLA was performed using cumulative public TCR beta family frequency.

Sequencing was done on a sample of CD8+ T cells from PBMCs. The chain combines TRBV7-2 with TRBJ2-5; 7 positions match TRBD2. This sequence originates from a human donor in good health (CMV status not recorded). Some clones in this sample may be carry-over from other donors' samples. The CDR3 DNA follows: TGTGCCAGCAGCTTGATAGTGGGGGGGCAAGAGACCCAGTACTTC. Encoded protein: CASSLIVGGQETQYF.